The sequence of this T cell receptor (beta chain) was determined in a study of naive and memory T cell subsets. The beta constant-region primer was an equimolar mix of two oligonucleotides covering TRBC1 and TRBC2. Nested alpha and beta constant-region primers with the SP2 primer drove four PCR rounds on ligated cDNA. A single record per CDR3 protein comes from TCRdb applying MiXCR to the UMI-ligation and nested PCR reads. Of around 83,000 distinct CDR3 sequences detected, around 11% appear once; the ten largest clones hold 0.13%. Study conclusions and caveats: Expression changes during T cell differentiation may affect RNA-based TCR counts. Naive repertoires, especially CD8, held a few larger clonotypes, possibly memory cells re-expressing CD45RA.

In regard to this clonotype: Its antigen is currently unknown.

The V end lost 0 bases, the J end lost 9 bases, and 5 bases lay between the germline ends. The CDR3 has 11 residues. CDR1 MNHEY and CDR2 SVGEGT come from the germline V gene. CMV status came from CD4+ T cell IFNgamma after overnight CMV lysate stimulation of fresh PBMCs. Cells stained for CD3, CD4, CD8, CD45RA, CD27 and viability were sorted into four CD45RA/CD27 subsets. The V call is TRBV6-2 or TRBV6-3, the J call TRBJ1-2, with D uncertain. The sample taken for sequencing was naive CD4+ T cells from blood. The receptor was derived from a human donor in good health. The DNA for the CDR3 is TGTGCCAGCAGTTACTCGACGAGCTACACCTTC. As protein: CASSYSTSYTF.